This T cell receptor (beta chain) was retrieved from a study of CD4 T cells in relation to SARS-CoV-2 and coronaviruses. Assay: immunoSEQ multiplex PCR; the TCRdb copy retains only in-frame clones and omits some. The repertoire holds just over 15,000 clones, 60% to 80% seen once, with 15% to 20% in the top ten. Unmatched junction bases numbered 11, after V lost 4 bases and J lost 5 bases. Germline CDR1 and CDR2: SGHDT and YYEEEE. This CDR3 has 15 amino acids. Unexposed donor CD4+ T cells date from about 2011-2018, before the COVID-19 pandemic. After roughly 9 days of culture, CD4+ T cells were isolated. Comment on this clone: Its antigen remains unknown.

The TCR originated in a human donor in good health. Sample: CD4+ T cells from PBMCs, cultured in vitro. The chain couples TRBV5-6 to TRBJ2-7; 8 nucleotides align to TRBD1. As DNA, the CDR3 is TGTGCCAGCAGCGACGGGGACAGGAGTTCCCACGAGCAGTACTTC. This gives the protein CASSDGDRSSHEQYF.